The T cell receptor (beta chain) under discussion was sequenced for a study of T cell responses to AZD1222 COVID-19 vaccine. As regards this clone: Its antigen is not identified.

Germline V gene sequence: CDR1 SEHNR, CDR2 FQNEAQ (reference sequence). Trimming cost V 4 bases and J 3 bases, with 9 bases left between them. This CDR3 has 13 residues. TCRdb's table, derived via immunoSEQ multiplex PCR, lists solely in-frame clones and lacks some. The repertoire holds some 180,000 clones, about 86% seen once, with approximately 0.49% in the top ten. Study-wide points: Repertoires were collected only later (after the peak T cell response had occurred).

Specimen: peripheral blood, collected on day 0 of AZD1222 vaccination. The sequence was collected from an adult in good health. The chain uses TRBV7-9 and TRBJ2-5; D is perhaps TRBD2 (6 bases). The CDR3 sequence is CASSSRLEETQYF. The DNA for the CDR3 is TGTGCCAGCAGCTCCCGACTAGAAGAGACCCAGTACTTC.